This T cell receptor beta chain was retrieved from a study of CXCR3-negative and CXCR3-positive naive CD8 T cells. In the study overall: The TRB read total, about 135 million, broke down to about 1.5 +/- 0.3 million reads per library.

Sorts performed in triplicate captured 300,000 or so cells each from every CD8+ T cell subset. The CDR3 covers 15 residues. Germline lookup yields CDR1 MNHEY and CDR2 SMNVEV (reference sequence). Note on this clonotype: The target antigen is unknown.

UMI-tagged TRB cDNA libraries were built via 5' RACE. TCRdb reanalyzed the 5' RACE reads and collapses them to one entry per CDR3 protein, without DNA. This sample carries nearly 110,000 distinct CDR3 sequences, with approximately 0.37% going to the ten biggest clones. Study observations and caveats: Both naive subsets had comparably high diversity; memory CD8+ cells much lower. Naive CXCR3-negative and CXCR3-positive cells had similar TRBV-TRBJ usage; memory differed. More hydrophobic TRB CDR3s occurred in CXCR3-positive than in CXCR3-negative naive cells.

Sample: naive CXCR3+ CD8+ T cells from blood. Subset indicated: CD45RO-CCR7+CD27+CD95- naive CD8+ T cells expressing CXCR3 (TNR3+). The chain joins TRBV27 to TRBJ2-5; TCRdb calls TRBD2, which cannot be checked without DNA. The TCR originated in a human donor in good health. Some clones in this sample may be carry-over from other donors' samples. The CDR3 is CASSFSAGGQETQYF.